The sequence of this T cell receptor (beta chain) was determined in a study of T-cell memory formation after mild COVID-19. Findings and limits, study-wide: CD4+ contracting clones were mainly CM and EM; CD8+ ones, EMRA.

This CDR3 is 15 amino acids long. The V and J ends lost 5 bases and 2 bases, in that order; junction bases with no gene match: 2. Ten or more counts support this clonotype. Its matching antigen is unknown. The 5'RACE method, run with constant-segment primers, produced TCR alpha and TCR beta cDNA libraries (carrying sample barcodes and UMIs). TCRdb re-derived calls from the 5' RACE reads in MiXCR, one entry per CDR3 protein. The data contain 130,000 to 150,000 distinct CDR3 sequences, 6% to 7% of them singletons. Sequencing was done on a sample of PBMCs or a T cell subset sorted from them (not recorded which). The chain recombines TRBV12-3 or TRBV12-4 with TRBJ2-5; 13 positions match TRBD2. The sequence was collected from an adult woman who had mild COVID-19 (a few samples of this study predate the infection). Cell type and time point are not known. CDR3 residues: CASSPGLAGQETQYF. The CDR3 DNA reads TGTGCCAGCAGTCCGGGACTAGCGGGGCAAGAGACCCAGTACTTC.